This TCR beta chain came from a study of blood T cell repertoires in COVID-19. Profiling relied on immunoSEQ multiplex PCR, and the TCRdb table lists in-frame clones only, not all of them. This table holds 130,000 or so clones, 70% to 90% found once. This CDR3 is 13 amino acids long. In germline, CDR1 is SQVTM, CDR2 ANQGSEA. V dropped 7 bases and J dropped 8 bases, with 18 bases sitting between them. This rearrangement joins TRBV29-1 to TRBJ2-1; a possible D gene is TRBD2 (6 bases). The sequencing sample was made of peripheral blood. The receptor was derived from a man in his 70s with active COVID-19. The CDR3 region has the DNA TGCAGCGCCGGAAGGAAGTGGGAGGATGAGCAGTTCTTC. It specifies CSAGRKWEDEQFF.